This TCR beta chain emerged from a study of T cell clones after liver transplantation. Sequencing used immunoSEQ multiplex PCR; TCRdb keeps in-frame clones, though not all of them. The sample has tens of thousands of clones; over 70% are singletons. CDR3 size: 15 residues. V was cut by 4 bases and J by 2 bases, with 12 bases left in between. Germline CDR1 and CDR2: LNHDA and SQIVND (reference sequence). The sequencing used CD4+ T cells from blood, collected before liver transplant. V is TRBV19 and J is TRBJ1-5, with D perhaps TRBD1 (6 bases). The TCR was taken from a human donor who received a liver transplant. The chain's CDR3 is CASSREGGGNQPQHF. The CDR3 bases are TGTGCCAGTAGTAGGGAGGGGGGCGGCAATCAGCCCCAGCATTTT.